This T cell receptor beta chain stems from a study of shared clonotypes between healthy human individuals. Every donor, a Caucasian adult, lived in Nashville, Tennessee. Method: immunoSEQ multiplex PCR; TCRdb's copy keeps in-frame clones and lacks some. This table holds approximately 2.1 million clones, about 92% found once. A note on this clone: The target antigen is unknown.

Notes on the study in general: All-four-donor shared clonotypes had higher generation probabilities than non-shared clonotypes did. Between a handful of donors, naive CD4 clonotypes were shared at a level of about 5%. Having only a few donors restricted how much genetic and exposure-history diversity was captured.

Germline CDR1 is SGHVS and CDR2 is FQNEAQ. The CDR3 runs to 16 residues. The junction had 7 bases not matched to a gene; V was cut back by 4 bases and J by 1 base. The chain is built from TRBV7-8 and TRBJ2-4; 7 bases align to TRBD2. Sequencing was performed on naive CD4+ T cells from PBMCs. Subset indicated: CD45RA+ positively selected. The sequence came from a man in his late teens or twenties in good health. Some clones in this sample may be carry-over from other donors' samples. The CDR3 region is CASSSRAGLAKNIQYF. DNA of the CDR3: TGTGCCAGCAGCTCCCGAGCGGGACTGGCCAAAAACATTCAGTACTTC.